This is a list of T cell receptor beta chains from one sample in a study of Graves' ophthalmopathy and Graves' hyperthyroidism. A single record per CDR3 protein comes from TCRdb applying MiXCR to the multiplex PCR reads. The data show about 240,000 distinct CDR3 sequences, roughly 50% seen once. Sequencing was performed on peripheral blood. All receptors derive from an adult man with Graves' ophthalmopathy. CDR3s include the opening cysteine and the closing phenylalanine or tryptophan. The order of the fields is clone size, V gene, D gene, J gene, CDR3 DNA, CDR3 protein. A D gene is named only where the DNA matches it firmly. Rows give clone size only sometimes, using once, few, many, or a class for an expanded clone.

clone size: once
V gene: TRBV9
D gene: TRBD1
J gene: TRBJ1-4
CDR3 DNA: TGTGCCAGCAGCGATAGACAGGGGGTGAACGAAAAACTGTTTTTT
CDR3 protein: CASSDRQGVNEKLFF

clone size: .
V gene: TRBV19
D gene: TRBD1
J gene: TRBJ1-2
CDR3 DNA: TGTGCCAGTAGTATCCCCAGGGGACAGAACTATGGCTACACCTTC
CDR3 protein: CASSIPRGQNYGYTF

clone size: .
V gene: TRBV9
D gene: .
J gene: TRBJ1-2
CDR3 DNA: TGTGCCAGCAGCGGTCGAACAGGATTCTATGGCTACACCTTC
CDR3 protein: CASSGRTGFYGYTF

clone size: .
V gene: TRBV2
D gene: TRBD2
J gene: TRBJ2-7
CDR3 DNA: TGTGCCAGCAGTATAATAGCGGGGGCTGATTACGAGCAGTACTTC
CDR3 protein: CASSIIAGADYEQYF

clone size: few
V gene: TRBV12-3/TRBV12-4
D gene: TRBD1
J gene: TRBJ1-1
CDR3 DNA: TGTGCCAGCAGTCCCCATAGGACAGGAGCTTTCTTT
CDR3 protein: CASSPHRTGAFF

clone size: .
V gene: TRBV19
D gene: .
J gene: TRBJ2-7
CDR3 DNA: TGTGCCAGCGCCTCCGGGACATCCTACGAGCAGTACTTC
CDR3 protein: CASASGTSYEQYF

clone size: .
V gene: TRBV12-3/TRBV12-4
D gene: TRBD2
J gene: TRBJ2-1
CDR3 DNA: TGTGCCAGCAGCGGCGGGACTAGCGCCCCAAATGAGCAGTTCTTC
CDR3 protein: CASSGGTSAPNEQFF

clone size: .
V gene: TRBV24-1
D gene: .
J gene: TRBJ2-3
CDR3 DNA: TGTGCCACCAGTGAACTAGCTACAGATACGCAGTATTTT
CDR3 protein: CATSELATDTQYF

clone size: few
V gene: TRBV19
D gene: TRBD1
J gene: TRBJ1-2
CDR3 DNA: TGTGCCACCAGTGAAGTCGGGACAGACTATGGCTACACCTTC
CDR3 protein: CATSEVGTDYGYTF

clone size: .
V gene: TRBV5-8
D gene: TRBD1
J gene: TRBJ1-4
CDR3 DNA: TGTGCCAGCAGCCCGGCCCGAATGACAGGGATAGGGGAAAAACTGTTTTTT
CDR3 protein: CASSPARMTGIGEKLFF

clone size: .
V gene: TRBV4-1
D gene: .
J gene: TRBJ1-6
CDR3 DNA: TGCGCCAGCAGCCAAGATTTATCCGCACTGGGGTATTCACCCCTCCACTTT
CDR3 protein: CASSQDLSALGYSPLHF

clone size: .
V gene: TRBV5-8
D gene: TRBD1
J gene: TRBJ1-3
CDR3 DNA: TGTGCCAGCAGCCCAGACAGGGGAGGAAACACCATATATTTT
CDR3 protein: CASSPDRGGNTIYF

clone size: .
V gene: TRBV24-1
D gene: .
J gene: TRBJ2-2
CDR3 DNA: TGTGCCACCATGTCGACAGGGAGGGGCACCGGGGAGCTGTTTTTT
CDR3 protein: CATMSTGRGTGELFF

clone size: .
V gene: TRBV7-2
D gene: TRBD2
J gene: TRBJ2-7
CDR3 DNA: TGTGCCAGCAAGGGACTAGTGGGAGGCTACGAGCAGTACTTC
CDR3 protein: CASKGLVGGYEQYF

clone size: .
V gene: TRBV29-1
D gene: .
J gene: TRBJ1-2
CDR3 DNA: TGCAGCGTCGCCGACCCTAGTGGGAATTATGGCTACACCTTC
CDR3 protein: CSVADPSGNYGYTF

clone size: once
V gene: TRBV7-2
D gene: .
J gene: TRBJ1-2
CDR3 DNA: TGTGCCTGGAGACACGCCGGTGTTCAGGGTAATGGCTACACCTTC
CDR3 protein: CAWRHAGVQGNGYTF

clone size: few
V gene: TRBV20-1
D gene: .
J gene: TRBJ1-5
CDR3 DNA: TGCAGTGCTAGAGATGTAGGGGGGCCTCGCAATCAGCCCCAGCATTTT
CDR3 protein: CSARDVGGPRNQPQHF

clone size: .
V gene: TRBV29-1
D gene: .
J gene: TRBJ2-5
CDR3 DNA: TGCAGCGTTGAGACAACTGGGACCCAGTACTTC
CDR3 protein: CSVETTGTQYF

clone size: many
V gene: TRBV10-3
D gene: .
J gene: TRBJ1-2
CDR3 DNA: TGTGCCATCAGTGACCGCCAATTGTATGGCTACACCTTC
CDR3 protein: CAISDRQLYGYTF

clone size: many
V gene: TRBV19
D gene: .
J gene: TRBJ1-2
CDR3 DNA: TGTGCCAGTAGTATGAGGGTTCTCCATGGCTACACCTTC
CDR3 protein: CASSMRVLHGYTF

clone size: .
V gene: TRBV29-1
D gene: .
J gene: TRBJ2-7
CDR3 DNA: TGCAGCGTTCAAAATCCACAGGCCCACGAGCAGTACTTC
CDR3 protein: CSVQNPQAHEQYF

clone size: .
V gene: TRBV7-9
D gene: .
J gene: TRBJ1-1
CDR3 DNA: TGTGCCAGTACTGAGAGAGTGAACACTGAAGCTTTCTTT
CDR3 protein: CASTERVNTEAFF

clone size: .
V gene: TRBV7-2
D gene: .
J gene: TRBJ2-7
CDR3 DNA: TGTGCCAGCAGCTTAATGTCAGGGGGGCCCCACGAGCAGTACTTC
CDR3 protein: CASSLMSGGPHEQYF

clone size: .
V gene: TRBV10-3
D gene: TRBD2
J gene: TRBJ2-7
CDR3 DNA: TGTGCCAGCAGTTTCGGGACTAGCGGGACCTCCTACGAGCAGTACTTC
CDR3 protein: CASSFGTSGTSYEQYF

clone size: .
V gene: TRBV7-9
D gene: .
J gene: TRBJ1-5
CDR3 DNA: TGTGCCAGCAGTTCAGCAGGAGCCGGTCAGCCCCAGCATTTT
CDR3 protein: CASSSAGAGQPQHF

clone size: .
V gene: TRBV19
D gene: TRBD1
J gene: TRBJ2-2
CDR3 DNA: TGTGCCAGTAGCTCGGACAGGGTAGATACCGGGGAGCTGTTTTTT
CDR3 protein: CASSSDRVDTGELFF

clone size: .
V gene: TRBV12-3/TRBV12-4
D gene: .
J gene: TRBJ1-5
CDR3 DNA: TGTGCCAGCAGTCGAGGGGACCAGCCCCAGCATTTT
CDR3 protein: CASSRGDQPQHF

clone size: many
V gene: TRBV29-1
D gene: TRBD1
J gene: TRBJ2-7
CDR3 DNA: TGCAGCGTGACAGGGGTGGGAGAGCAGTACTTC
CDR3 protein: CSVTGVGEQYF

clone size: few
V gene: TRBV12-3/TRBV12-4
D gene: TRBD1
J gene: TRBJ2-7
CDR3 DNA: TGTGCCAGCAGTCGGACAGGCGCTACGTACTTC
CDR3 protein: CASSRTGATYF

clone size: many
V gene: TRBV20-1
D gene: .
J gene: TRBJ1-2
CDR3 DNA: TGCAGTGCTAGTCTCAGGGGCAACCGCTATGGCTACACCTTC
CDR3 protein: CSASLRGNRYGYTF

clone size: .
V gene: TRBV6-4
D gene: .
J gene: TRBJ1-5
CDR3 DNA: TGTGCCAGCAGTGAGCCGGCCCTCCCTCCCCAGCATTTT
CDR3 protein: CASSEPALPPQHF

clone size: .
V gene: TRBV25-1
D gene: .
J gene: TRBJ1-5
CDR3 DNA: TGTGCCAGCAGGGGGACATGGATGTTTGATCAGCCCCAGCATTTT
CDR3 protein: CASRGTWMFDQPQHF

clone size: .
V gene: TRBV10-3
D gene: .
J gene: TRBJ2-2
CDR3 DNA: TGTGCCATCAGGGGCACGGCCGGGGAGCTGTTTTTT
CDR3 protein: CAIRGTAGELFF